The rows below give T cell receptor beta chains drawn from one sample of a study of blood T cell repertoires in COVID-19. Method: immunoSEQ multiplex PCR; TCRdb's copy keeps in-frame clones and lacks some. The sample shows tens of thousands of clones, more than 75% of them seen only once. The material sequenced was peripheral blood. Every receptor here comes from a human donor in a cohort sampled during active COVID-19. Both conserved end residues are part of each CDR3. The D gene is left open where the match is weak. Where a row states a size, it is once, few, many or the class of an expanded clone; other rows omit it.

TRBJ2-6 . TRBV27 18 . TGTGCCAGCAGTCCCACGGGACAATCTTTTCGGGGGGCCAACGTCCTGACTTTC CASSPTGQSFRGANVLTF
TRBJ2-7 once TRBV11-2 13 . TGTGCCAGCAGCTTCCGAGGGGAGGTCGAGCAGTACTTC CASSFRGEVEQYF
TRBJ1-6 . TRBV4-2 17 . TGTGCCAGCAGCCAAGATGTTGCTAGGGGAAGTAATTCACCCCTCCACTTT CASSQDVARGSNSPLHF
TRBJ1-4 . TRBV5-1 14 . TGCGCCAGCAGCTTGGCCAGGGGCGGTGAAAAACTGTTTTTT CASSLARGGEKLFF
TRBJ1-3 . TRBV5-6 16 TRBD1 TGTGCCAGCAGCTTGGCGGGACAGGGTGCTGGAAACACCATATATTTT CASSLAGQGAGNTIYF
TRBJ1-2 . TRBV6-5 16 TRBD1 TGTGCCAGCAGTTACTCTCAGGTTGCAGGGGGTAGTGGCTACACCTTC CASSYSQVAGGSGYTF
TRBJ2-7 . TRBV7-6 16 TRBD2 TGTGCCAGCAGCCCCTCTAGGGGAGGGGTATCCTACGAGCAGTACTTC CASSPSRGGVSYEQYF
TRBJ1-1 few TRBV2 13 . TGTGCCAGCCAACTCGTTGGGGGGGCCCCGGCTTTCTTT CASQLVGGAPAFF
TRBJ1-6 . TRBV7-9 14 . TGTGCCAGCAGCCCCCGCGCTTATAATTCACCCCTCCACTTT CASSPRAYNSPLHF
TRBJ2-1 . TRBV12-3/TRBV12-4 13 . TGTGCCAGCAGTCAAACGGGTCTCAATGAGCAGTTCTTC CASSQTGLNEQFF
TRBJ1-4 . TRBV7-6 17 . TGTGCCAGCAGCTTAGCGATCGGAACAGGCAATAATGAAAAACTGTTTTTT CASSLAIGTGNNEKLFF
TRBJ1-1 once TRBV6-5 14 TRBD1 TGTGCCAGCAGTCCCGGGACAGTTTACTCTGAAGCTTTCTTT CASSPGTVYSEAFF
TRBJ2-1 once TRBV9 15 . TGTGCCAGCAGCGTTGATTTTAGGTTAGCCGGTGAGCAGTTCTTC CASSVDFRLAGEQFF
TRBJ2-1 . TRBV6-5 14 . TGTGCCAGCAGTTACTCGCGCGGGGCCAATGAGCAGTTCTTC CASSYSRGANEQFF
TRBJ1-1 . TRBV5-1 18 . TGCGCCAGCAGCTTGGTTGAGGTCCACCCCCTTAAGAACACTGAAGCTTTCTTT CASSLVEVHPLKNTEAFF
TRBJ2-1 . TRBV6-2/TRBV6-3 15 TRBD2 TGTGCCAGCAGCCCCCCGGCGGGGGGCCTCAATGAGCAGTTCTTC CASSPPAGGLNEQFF
TRBJ2-5 once TRBV6-5 13 . TGTGCCAGTGCTCGGACACTTCAAGAGACCCAGTACTTC CASARTLQETQYF
TRBJ1-5 . TRBV3-1/TRBV3-2 14 . TGTGCCAGCAGCCAGGGGGCGTCGGGCCAGCCCCAGCATTTT CASSQGASGQPQHF
TRBJ1-1 . TRBV18 17 TRBD1 TGTGCCAGCTCACGAGAGACAGGGGCTATCATGAACACTGAAGCTTTCTTT CASSRETGAIMNTEAFF
TRBJ2-1 . TRBV11-3 15 TRBD2 TGTGCCAGCAGCTTAGGGGTAGCGGGGATCAATGAGCAGTTCTTC CASSLGVAGINEQFF
TRBJ1-4 . TRBV12-3/TRBV12-4 11 . TGTGCCAGCAGTTTCGGGGAAAAACTGTTTTTT CASSFGEKLFF
TRBJ1-1 . TRBV7-9 14 . TGTGCCAGCAGCCCCCAGGGCCTGAACACTGAAGCTTTCTTT CASSPQGLNTEAFF
TRBJ2-3 . TRBV5-1 15 . TGCGCCAGCAGCTTGGAGGGGGACGGCACAGATACGCAGTATTTT CASSLEGDGTDTQYF
TRBJ1-1 few TRBV9 15 . TGTGCCAGCAGCCCATCGACAGTTACGAACACTGAAGCTTTCTTT CASSPSTVTNTEAFF
TRBJ1-6 . TRBV6-1 16 . TGTGCCAGCAGTGAACCAGGGGCCCTCTTTAATTCACCCCTCCACTTT CASSEPGALFNSPLHF
TRBJ1-3 . TRBV5-1 14 . TGCGCCAGCAGCCAGGGTTCCTCTGGAAACACCATATATTTT CASSQGSSGNTIYF
TRBJ2-7 . TRBV5-1 15 TRBD2 TGCGCCAGCAGCTTGGTTGCGGGGGGGAATTTCGAGCAGTACTTC CASSLVAGGNFEQYF
TRBJ2-7 many TRBV3-1/TRBV3-2 11 . TGTGCCAGCAGCCAATCTTACGAGCAGTACTTC CASSQSYEQYF
TRBJ2-7 . TRBV10-3 13 . TGTGCCATCACCCCGGGAGACTCCTACGAGCAGTACTTC CAITPGDSYEQYF
TRBJ1-6 few TRBV19 12 . TGTGCCAGTAGCGACAGGTCGTCACCCCTCCACTTT CASSDRSSPLHF
TRBJ2-5 . TRBV25-1 15 . TGTGCCAGCAGACAGACAGGCCGGTACCAAGAGACCCAGTACTTC CASRQTGRYQETQYF
TRBJ1-1 . TRBV5-1 16 . TGCGCCAGCAGCTTCAGGACGGGAACCCCAAACACTGAAGCTTTCTTT CASSFRTGTPNTEAFF
TRBJ2-7 few TRBV5-1 14 . TGCGCCAGCAGCAGCACTCAGGGTCCCAACGAGCAGTACTTC CASSSTQGPNEQYF
TRBJ2-7 . TRBV2 13 TRBD2 TGTGCCAGCAGTCAGGGCGGGGGATCCGAGCAGTACTTC CASSQGGGSEQYF
TRBJ1-2 . TRBV12-3/TRBV12-4 11 . TGTGCCAGCAGTCTTGTTCGTGGCTACACCTTC CASSLVRGYTF
TRBJ1-6 . TRBV6-2/TRBV6-3 17 TRBD1 TGTGCCAGCAGTTACTCCGGGGACAGGCGGGGAGGCTCACCCCTCCACTTT CASSYSGDRRGGSPLHF
TRBJ2-7 . TRBV11-2 14 TRBD1 TGTGCCAGCAGCCGGACAGGGAAGGCCTACGAGCAGTACTTC CASSRTGKAYEQYF
TRBJ2-1 . TRBV3-1/TRBV3-2 14 TRBD2 TGTGCCAGCAAGCTAGCGGGGGGGACCAATGAGCAGTTCTTC CASKLAGGTNEQFF
TRBJ2-3 . TRBV2 16 TRBD2 TGTGCCAGCAGTGAAGCCCAGCGGGGGGGCGCAGATACGCAGTATTTT CASSEAQRGGADTQYF
TRBJ2-7 . TRBV7-2 12 . TGTGCCAGCAGTCTAGGATGGCGCGAGCAGTACTTC CASSLGWREQYF
TRBJ1-1 few TRBV7-2 13 TRBD1 TGTGCCAGCAGCGACAGGGGGACCGCTGAAGCTTTCTTT CASSDRGTAEAFF
TRBJ2-3 . TRBV29-1 12 . TGCAGCGTTGAGCTAAACACAGATACGCAGTATTTT CSVELNTDTQYF
TRBJ1-6 . TRBV9 15 . TGTGCCAGCAGCGGAGGCGCGGGGGATAATTCACCCCTCCACTTT CASSGGAGDNSPLHF
TRBJ2-7 . TRBV2 13 . TGTGCCAGCAGAGGGGTACAGAGTTTCGAGCAGTACTTC CASRGVQSFEQYF
TRBJ1-1 . TRBV18 18 TRBD1 TGTGCCAGCTCACCACGTGGGGGGGGGACAGGGTCGAACACTGAAGCTTTCTTT CASSPRGGGTGSNTEAFF